This T cell receptor beta chain was captured by sequencing in a study of T-cell memory formation after mild COVID-19. Using constant-segment primers, 5'RACE produced TCR alpha and TCR beta cDNA libraries carrying sample barcodes and UMIs. Each CDR3 protein is one row after TCRdb ran MiXCR on the 5' RACE reads. The repertoire holds hundreds of thousands of distinct CDR3 sequences, with roughly 22% as singletons. Study-wide findings and caveats: Day 15 to 85 contracting clones showed balanced CD4/CD8; day 15 to 37 expanders favored CD4+. Contracting clones localized mainly to CM and EM when CD4+ and mainly to EMRA when CD8+.

The CDR3 is 19 residues long. With 6 bases removed from V and 1 base from J, the gap between germline ends came to 25 bases. Concerning this clonotype: The antigen remains undetermined.

This clonotype was sampled from an adult woman who had mild COVID-19 (a few samples of this study predate the infection). Cell type and time point are not known. The chain is built from TRBV12-3 or TRBV12-4 and TRBJ2-1; D possibly uses TRBD1 or TRBD2 (5 bases each). The sample comprised PBMCs or a T cell subset sorted from them (not recorded which). CDR3 sequence (DNA): TGTGCCAGCAGCCCCGTCTCAGTGAGGGGAAAGGGGTCCTACAATGAGCAGTTCTTC. Residues: CASSPVSVRGKGSYNEQFF.